The entry below gives a single T cell receptor beta chain sequence along with its context. Antigen specificity is unknown. The sample belongs to a study of somatic mutations in cytotoxic T cells in rheumatoid arthritis. Study context: Patients gave 30 ml EDTA peripheral blood immediately after diagnosis, prior to starting treatment. Flow cytometric sorting isolated some V beta antibody-stained T-cell populations at nearly 100% purity, and among them were V beta1+ cells that underwent TCRB sequencing. Study-wide points: The study found CD8+ clonality increased with age in rheumatoid arthritis patients, not healthy controls. A single CD8+ clone exceeded 20% of CD8+ cells in about an eighth of the roughly 60 patients.

Sequencing used immunoSEQ multiplex PCR; TCRdb keeps in-frame clones, though not all of them. The sample contains around 13,000 clones, 65% to 85% of which appear only once. Sequencing was performed on CD8+ T cells sorted from blood. This clonotype was sampled from an adult with rheumatoid arthritis.

The CDR3 DNA follows: TGTGCCAGCAGTTACACCCCGGGTGAGGCCCTCCACTTT. This translates into CASSYTPGEALHF. This chain links TRBV6-5 with TRBJ1-6; no clear D gene. The CDR3 covers 13 residues. Per the germline V gene, CDR1 is MNHEY and CDR2 is SVGAGI. Deletions cut 2 bases from V and 14 bases from J, with 13 bases between.